Sequencing of this TCR beta chain was carried out in a study of Ad26.COV2.S vaccination and SARS-CoV-2 variants. Study-level results: Reports say spike-specific CD8+ and CD4+ T cell responses covered substantial breadth after vaccination. Across vaccine and placebo recipients, the breadth of non-spike TCRs was similar.

This clone has just one count. Its antigen remains unknown. Treatment given: some 19 received Ad26.COV2.S at low or high dose, single or two shots; about 5 received placebo; per-sample allocation not given. Material that was analyzed had been drawn on day 63 after the first vaccine or placebo injection. Immunization relied on an Ad26 vector, which expressed Wuhan-strain SARS-CoV-2 spike. Method: immunoSEQ multiplex PCR; TCRdb's copy keeps in-frame clones and lacks some. The data contain more than 350,000 clones, 80% to 95% of them singletons. CDR1 and CDR2 (germline): MDHEN, SYDVKM. V was clipped by 4 bases and J by 6 bases, with 7 bases between them. This CDR3 spans 12 amino acids.

The genes are TRBV28 and TRBJ2-1, with D hard to call. The TCR comes from a person between 18 and 65 years old who received the Ad26.COV2.S COVID-19 vaccine or a placebo. The sequencing here drew on peripheral blood, taken in a trial of Ad26.COV2.S vaccine versus placebo. Here the CDR3 reads CASSSPPNEQFF. In DNA form, the CDR3 reads TGTGCCAGCAGTTCCCCCCCCAATGAGCAGTTCTTC.